These T cell receptor beta chains were read from a single sample in a study of cytomegalovirus exposure and HLA in healthy donors. Assay: immunoSEQ multiplex PCR; the TCRdb copy retains only in-frame clones and omits some. The sample has around 220,000 clones, 70% to 80% seen once; the top ten hold less than 2%. The material sequenced was PBMCs. These receptors were taken from a woman in her 30s in good health and CMV-seronegative. CDR3s include the opening cysteine and the closing phenylalanine or tryptophan. The D gene is left open where the match is weak. A row's size may be missing; if present it is once, few, many or a size class.

size	V	J	D	CDR3	DNA
-	TRBV30	TRBJ1-2	TRBD1	CAWSATRTGWNGYTF	TGTGCCTGGAGTGCAACGAGGACAGGGTGGAATGGCTACACCTTC
-	TRBV5-6	TRBJ2-7	TRBD1	CASSQGQGVNEQYF	TGTGCCAGCAGTCAGGGACAGGGGGTGAACGAGCAGTACTTC
-	TRBV7-9	TRBJ2-5	-	CASSLGTGRDQETQYF	TGTGCCAGCAGCTTAGGGACAGGGAGGGACCAAGAGACCCAGTACTTC
-	TRBV5-4	TRBJ2-7	-	CASSPERGSYEQYF	TGTGCCAGCAGCCCCGAAAGGGGCTCCTACGAGCAGTACTTC
-	TRBV19	TRBJ1-2	-	CASKPAELSNYGYTF	TGTGCCTCAAAGCCAGCGGAGTTATCTAACTATGGCTACACCTTC
-	TRBV7-8	TRBJ2-6	-	CASGLVLGSGANVLTF	TGTGCCAGCGGGCTGGTCTTAGGCTCAGGGGCCAACGTCCTGACTTTC
once	TRBV7-3	TRBJ2-1	TRBD2	CASSRLAGVDEQFF	TGTGCCAGCAGCAGACTAGCGGGGGTCGATGAGCAGTTCTTC
-	TRBV6-6	TRBJ2-7	-	CASTMDSDNTYEQYF	TGTGCCAGCACCATGGACAGTGACAACACCTACGAGCAGTACTTC
-	TRBV9	TRBJ1-3	-	CASSPVPGPTGNTIYF	TGTGCCAGCAGCCCGGTTCCAGGGCCTACGGGAAACACCATATATTTT
few	TRBV2	TRBJ2-2	TRBD2	CASSDPAGGPNGELFF	TGTGCCAGCAGTGACCCGGCGGGAGGGCCGAACGGGGAGCTGTTTTTT
once	TRBV6-1	TRBJ1-1	TRBD1	CASKRRQGDTEAFF	TGTGCCAGCAAGAGGCGACAGGGGGACACTGAAGCTTTCTTT
once	TRBV15	TRBJ2-3	TRBD2	CATSRDRTRLSTDTQYF	TGTGCCACCAGCAGAGATCGGACTAGATTGAGCACAGATACGCAGTATTTT
-	TRBV6-5	TRBJ2-7	-	CASRTVYEQYF	TGTGCCAGCAGAACAGTTTACGAGCAGTACTTC
-	TRBV5-1	TRBJ2-1	TRBD2	CASSILAGASYEQFF	TGCGCCAGCAGCATTCTAGCGGGAGCAAGCTATGAGCAGTTCTTC
-	TRBV10-2	TRBJ2-5	-	CASSDYRGAGETQYF	TGCGCCAGCAGTGATTACCGGGGGGCCGGGGAGACCCAGTACTTC
-	TRBV15	TRBJ2-2	-	CATSRDRQRGGTGELFF	TGTGCCACCAGCAGAGATCGTCAAAGGGGGGGCACCGGGGAGCTGTTTTTT
few	TRBV5-1	TRBJ1-2	TRBD1	CASNNGTGLKYGYTF	TGCGCCAGCAACAACGGGACAGGCCTTAAATATGGCTACACCTTC
-	TRBV2	TRBJ2-7	TRBD2	CARSGGAYEQYF	TGTGCCCGCTCGGGAGGTGCGTACGAGCAGTACTTC
few	TRBV5-6	TRBJ2-5	TRBD2	CASSFQSAGGRETQYF	TGTGCCAGCAGCTTTCAATCAGCGGGGGGGCGTGAGACCCAGTACTTC
once	TRBV9	TRBJ1-5	-	CASSVGGNNQPQHF	TGTGCCAGCAGCGTTGGGGGGAACAATCAGCCCCAGCATTTT
-	TRBV7-3	TRBJ1-1	-	CASSLRAPGGNTEAFF	TGTGCCAGCAGCTTAAGAGCCCCGGGGGGGAACACTGAAGCTTTCTTT
few	TRBV11-3	TRBJ2-1	TRBD2	CASSLARGGSYNEQFF	TGTGCCAGCAGCTTAGCCCGGGGGGGCTCCTACAATGAGCAGTTCTTC
-	TRBV11-3	TRBJ1-1	-	CASSLVGNTEAFF	TGTGCCAGCAGCTTAGTCGGGAACACTGAAGCTTTCTTT
once	TRBV23-1	TRBJ1-5	-	CASTQPKDIQGKSSNQPQHF	TGCGCCAGCACCCAACCCAAGGATATACAGGGAAAATCTAGCAATCAGCCCCAGCATTTT
-	TRBV11-3	TRBJ2-1	-	CASSPPTGYNEQFF	TGTGCCAGCAGCCCCCCGACAGGCTACAATGAGCAGTTCTTC
-	TRBV27	TRBJ1-6	-	CASRPGQYNSPLHF	TGTGCCAGCAGACCGGGACAATATAATTCACCCCTCCACTTT
-	TRBV13	TRBJ2-1	TRBD2	CASSIRLARDNEQFF	TGTGCCAGCAGCATCAGACTAGCGCGTGACAATGAGCAGTTCTTC
-	TRBV19	TRBJ1-1	-	CASTLQTANTEAFF	TGTGCCAGTACCCTACAGACAGCGAACACTGAAGCTTTCTTT
once	TRBV4-2	TRBJ2-5	TRBD2	CASSRTSGGQETQYF	TGTGCCAGCAGCCGGACTAGCGGGGGGCAAGAGACCCAGTACTTC
-	TRBV11-3	TRBJ2-5	TRBD2	CASSARTSGLETQYF	TGTGCCAGCAGCGCACGGACTAGCGGGTTGGAGACCCAGTACTTC
-	TRBV25-1	TRBJ1-1	-	CASSGPLNTEAFF	TGTGCCAGCAGTGGGCCATTGAACACTGAAGCTTTCTTT
once	TRBV7-6	TRBJ1-1	-	CASSLTGEMAEAFF	TGTGCCAGCAGCTTAACAGGTGAGATGGCTGAAGCTTTCTTT
-	TRBV25-1	TRBJ1-4	-	CASSEMGRTGEKLFF	TGTGCCAGCAGTGAAATGGGTCGAACGGGTGAAAAACTGTTTTTT
-	TRBV23-1	TRBJ1-1	TRBD1	CASSQTGTGLLWAAFF	TGCGCCAGCAGTCAAACCGGGACAGGGCTTCTATGGGCAGCTTTCTTT
-	TRBV4-1	TRBJ2-7	TRBD2	CASSQDSGMDNTYEQYF	TGCGCCAGCAGCCAAGATAGCGGGATGGACAACACCTACGAGCAGTACTTC
-	TRBV7-6	TRBJ1-1	-	CASSASGNTEAFF	TGTGCCAGCAGTGCCTCGGGGAACACTGAAGCTTTCTTT
-	TRBV6-6	TRBJ1-2	-	CASSTDISYPNYGYTF	TGTGCCAGCAGTACTGACATAAGTTATCCTAACTATGGCTACACCTTC
-	TRBV7-2	TRBJ1-5	-	CASSLVGGHSNQPQHF	TGTGCCAGCAGCTTAGTGGGGGGGCATAGCAATCAGCCCCAGCATTTT
-	TRBV19	TRBJ2-3	-	CASSIDRVDTQYF	TGTGCCAGTAGTATAGATCGGGTAGATACGCAGTATTTT
-	TRBV29-1	TRBJ2-7	-	CSVSWGDGSWFHEQYF	TGCAGCGTATCGTGGGGGGACGGGTCTTGGTTCCACGAGCAGTACTTC
-	TRBV14	TRBJ2-5	TRBD2	CASSSPGLHQETQYF	TGTGCCAGCAGCTCACCGGGACTACACCAAGAGACCCAGTACTTC
-	TRBV7-9	TRBJ1-1	-	CSSSLRSQGIVWDTEAFF	TGTTCCAGCAGCTTAAGGTCCCAGGGAATAGTTTGGGACACTGAAGCTTTCTTT
few	TRBV2	TRBJ1-2	-	CASSVGRGSDGYTF	TGTGCCAGCAGTGTAGGCAGGGGATCGGATGGCTACACCTTC
once	TRBV7-9	TRBJ1-1	TRBD1	CASSSQGNINTEAFF	TGTGCCAGCAGCTCACAGGGGAATATAAACACTGAAGCTTTCTTT
-	TRBV15	TRBJ1-5	-	CATSRDRPRGNQPQHF	TGTGCCACCAGCAGAGATAGGCCCCGCGGGAATCAGCCCCAGCATTTT
few	TRBV29-1	TRBJ1-1	-	CSVAHRANTEAFF	TGCAGCGTTGCCCACAGGGCGAACACTGAAGCTTTCTTT
-	TRBV18	TRBJ1-3	-	CASSQGGPSSGNTIYF	TGTGCCAGCTCCCAAGGTGGGCCGAGCTCTGGAAACACCATATATTTT
-	TRBV10-1	TRBJ2-5	-	CASSAGRQETQYF	TGCGCCAGCAGTGCGGGGAGGCAAGAGACCCAGTACTTC
-	TRBV10-2	TRBJ2-7	TRBD1	CASRNRGPSYEQYF	TGCGCCAGCAGAAACAGGGGGCCGTCCTACGAGCAGTACTTC
-	TRBV4-1	TRBJ2-7	-	CASSQDPQGSIREQYF	TGCGCCAGCAGCCAAGATCCGCAGGGGAGTATTCGCGAGCAGTACTTC
-	TRBV11-2	TRBJ2-7	-	CASSPHSRDIYEQYF	TGTGCCAGCAGCCCTCACTCCCGGGACATTTACGAGCAGTACTTC
-	TRBV30	TRBJ1-2	-	CAWSGGQYGYTF	TGTGCCTGGAGCGGAGGGCAATATGGCTACACCTTC
few	TRBV6-5	TRBJ2-7	TRBD2	CASEVAGSSYEQYF	TGTGCCAGCGAGGTAGCGGGATCCTCCTACGAGCAGTACTTC
-	TRBV5-6	TRBJ2-3	TRBD2	CASSGLAGGSTDTQYF	TGTGCCAGCAGCGGACTAGCGGGGGGCAGCACAGATACGCAGTATTTT
-	TRBV10-3	TRBJ1-1	TRBD1	CAITRTGGAITEAFF	TGTGCCATCACCAGGACAGGGGGCGCTATCACTGAAGCTTTCTTT